This TCR beta chain emerged from a study of T cells after yellow fever vaccination. The overall study: When fractions had low cell numbers, they were prepared with SMART-Seq v4 Ultra Low Input.

Study findings and constraints: Re-detected after boosting: most primary clones, almost 97% of CD4 and 75% to 90% of CD8.

The CDR3 consists of 14 residues. Trimming removed 5 bases from V and 3 bases from J; junction bases left unmatched: 5. In making TCR cDNA, 5'RACE template switching added a universal primer site and UMIs to it. From the 5' RACE reads, TCRdb called clonotypes with MiXCR, one entry per CDR3 protein. The data show 250,000 to 400,000 distinct CDR3 sequences, with approximately 4.3% seen just once and roughly a fifth held by the top ten. To note about this clonotype: Its target is unknown.

Sample: PBMCs, taken 15 days after the yellow fever booster vaccination. V is TRBV12-3 or TRBV12-4 and J is TRBJ2-7, with TRBD1 matching over 9 bases. The sequence derives from a young man who received the YFV17D yellow fever vaccine. Here the CDR3 DNA reads TGTGCCAGCAGTCCCACAGGGGGCTTCTACGAGCAGTACTTC. It codes for CASSPTGGFYEQYF.